This TCR beta chain was sequenced for a study of cytomegalovirus exposure and HLA in healthy donors. PCR was performed using 60 Vbeta and 13 Jbeta primers. Clones were read by immunoSEQ multiplex PCR, and TCRdb kept only the in-frame ones, dropping some. Of 150,000 or so clones in the sample, 60% to 80% were seen once. The V and J ends lost 4 bases and 3 bases, in that order; junction bases with no gene match: 9. There are 16 residues in the CDR3. Germline lookup yields CDR1 SGHRS and CDR2 YFSETQ. The receptor's source is a woman in her thirties in good health and CMV-seronegative. Sequenced: PBMCs. The chain joins TRBV5-1 to TRBJ2-5; the match to TRBD1 covers 10 bases. For the CDR3, the DNA is TGCGCCAGCAGCGGGGACAGGGGAAGGGGTAAAGAGACCCAGTACTTC. Amino acids: CASSGDRGRGKETQYF.